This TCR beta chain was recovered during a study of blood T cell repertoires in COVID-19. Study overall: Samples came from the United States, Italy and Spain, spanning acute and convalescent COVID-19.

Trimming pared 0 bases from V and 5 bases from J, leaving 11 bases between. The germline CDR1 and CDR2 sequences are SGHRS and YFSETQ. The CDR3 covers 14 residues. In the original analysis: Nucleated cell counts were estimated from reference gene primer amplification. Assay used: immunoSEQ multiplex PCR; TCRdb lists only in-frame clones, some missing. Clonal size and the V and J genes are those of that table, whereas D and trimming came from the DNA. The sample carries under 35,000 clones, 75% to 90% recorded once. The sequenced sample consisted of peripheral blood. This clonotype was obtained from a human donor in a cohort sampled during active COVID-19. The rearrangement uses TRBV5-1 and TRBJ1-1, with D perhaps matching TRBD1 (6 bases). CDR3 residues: CASSLELGATEAFF. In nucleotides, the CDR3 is TGCGCCAGCAGCTTGGAGTTGGGGGCGACTGAAGCTTTCTTT.